This T cell receptor (beta chain) comes out of a study of T-cell memory formation after mild COVID-19. The CDR3 spans 12 residues. CDR1 SGHTA and CDR2 FQGNSA come from the germline V gene. The junction had 5 bases not matched to a gene; V was cut back by 3 bases and J by 14 bases. TCRdb re-analysed the 5' RACE reads in MiXCR, keeping a single row per CDR3 protein. Among around 100,000 distinct CDR3 sequences listed, 20% to 25% were seen once. This TCR came from a man aged 18 to 30 who had mild COVID-19 (a few samples of this study predate the infection). Cell type and time point are not known. The sample consisted of PBMCs or a T cell subset sorted from them (not recorded which). The chain uses TRBV7-2 and TRBJ2-1; 9 bases agree with TRBD2. The CDR3: CASSFSGGLEFF. The CDR3 DNA is TGTGCCAGCAGCTTTAGCGGGGGCCTAGAGTTCTTC. Full variable domain (remainder filled in from reference TRBV7-2 and TRBJ2-1): GAGVSQSPSNKVTEKGKDVELRCDPISGHTALYWYRQSLGQGLEFLIYFQGNSAPDKSGLPSDRFSAERTGGSVSTLTIQRTQQEDSAVYLCASSFSGGLEFFGPGTRLTVL.